This passage covers 2 T cell receptor beta chains from one sample sequenced in a study of breast tumors, draining lymph nodes, adjacent tissues. The lymph nodes were axillary draining lymph nodes from breast cancer patients. TCRdb analysed the multiplex PCR reads with MiXCR anew, one entry per CDR3 protein. This table has approximately 100,000 distinct CDR3 sequences, approximately 21% appearing once. What was sequenced was axillary lymph node tissue. All receptors come from a female donor with breast cancer. Some clones in this sample may be carry-over from other donors' samples.

This clonotype was seen ten or more times. The chain has TRBV27 and TRBJ2-7; D remains ambiguous. This CDR3 comprises 15 residues. Germline V gene lookup returns CDR1 MNHEY and CDR2 SMNVEV (reference sequence). The V end lost 5 bases, the J end lost 3 bases, and 17 bases lay between the germline ends. CDR3 sequence reads: CASSVRPGGFYEQYF. For the CDR3, the DNA is TGTGCCAGCAGTGTGAGGCCAGGTGGATTCTACGAGCAGTACTTC.

This clonotype was counted ten times or more. The chain uses TRBV7-9 and TRBJ1-3; D is unresolved. In germline, CDR1 is SEHNR, CDR2 FQNEAQ (reference sequence). CDR3 length: 14 amino acids. V was trimmed by 7 bases and J by 4 bases, leaving 14 bases between them. The CDR3 here is CASILTPKGNTIYF. In nucleotides, the CDR3 is TGTGCCAGCATACTGACACCTAAAGGAAACACCATATATTTT.